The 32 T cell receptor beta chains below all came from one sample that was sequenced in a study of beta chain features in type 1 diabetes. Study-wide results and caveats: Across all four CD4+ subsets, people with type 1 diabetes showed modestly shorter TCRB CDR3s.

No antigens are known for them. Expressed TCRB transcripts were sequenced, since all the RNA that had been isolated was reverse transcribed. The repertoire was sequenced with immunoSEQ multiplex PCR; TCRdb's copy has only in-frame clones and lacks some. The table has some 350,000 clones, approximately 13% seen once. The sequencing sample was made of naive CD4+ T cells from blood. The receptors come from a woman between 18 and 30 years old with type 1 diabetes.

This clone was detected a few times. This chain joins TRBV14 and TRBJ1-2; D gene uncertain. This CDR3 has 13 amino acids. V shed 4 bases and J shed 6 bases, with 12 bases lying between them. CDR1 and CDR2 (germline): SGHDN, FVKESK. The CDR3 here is CASSLAPSDGYTF. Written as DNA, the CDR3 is TGTGCCAGCAGCCTCGCGCCCTCCGATGGCTACACCTTC.

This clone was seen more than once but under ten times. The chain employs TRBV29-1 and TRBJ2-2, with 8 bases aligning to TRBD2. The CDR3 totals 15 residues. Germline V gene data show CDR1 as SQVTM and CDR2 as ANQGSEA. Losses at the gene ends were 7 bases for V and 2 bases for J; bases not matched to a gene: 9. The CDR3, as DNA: TGCAGCGCTAGAGCGGGAGTAGCTAACACCGGGGAGCTGTTTTTT. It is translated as CSARAGVANTGELFF.

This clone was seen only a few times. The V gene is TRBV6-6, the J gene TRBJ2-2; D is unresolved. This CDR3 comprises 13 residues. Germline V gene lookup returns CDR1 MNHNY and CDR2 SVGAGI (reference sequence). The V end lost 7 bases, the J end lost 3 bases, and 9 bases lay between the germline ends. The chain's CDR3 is CASTRTDTGELFF. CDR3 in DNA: TGTGCCAGCACCCGAACAGACACCGGGGAGCTGTTTTTT.

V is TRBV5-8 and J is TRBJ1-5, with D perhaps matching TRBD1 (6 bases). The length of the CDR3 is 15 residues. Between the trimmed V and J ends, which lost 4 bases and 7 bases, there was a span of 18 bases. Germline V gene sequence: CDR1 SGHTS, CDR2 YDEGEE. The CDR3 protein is CASSLTYRVSQPQHF. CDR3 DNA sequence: TGTGCCAGCAGCCTGACGTACAGGGTGAGCCAGCCCCAGCATTTT.

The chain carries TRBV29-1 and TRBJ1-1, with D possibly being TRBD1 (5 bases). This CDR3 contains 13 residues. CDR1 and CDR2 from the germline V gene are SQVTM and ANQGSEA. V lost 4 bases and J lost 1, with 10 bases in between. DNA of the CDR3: TGCAGCGTTGTGCGGGGGGGGAACACTGAAGCTTTCTTT. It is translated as CSVVRGGNTEAFF.

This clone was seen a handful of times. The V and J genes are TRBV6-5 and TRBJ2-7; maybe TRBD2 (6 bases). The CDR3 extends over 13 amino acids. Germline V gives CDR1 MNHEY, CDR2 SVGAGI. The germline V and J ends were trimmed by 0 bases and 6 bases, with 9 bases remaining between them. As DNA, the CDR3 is TGTGCCAGCAGTTACTCGATGGGGGGCGAGCAGTACTTC. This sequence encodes CASSYSMGGEQYF.

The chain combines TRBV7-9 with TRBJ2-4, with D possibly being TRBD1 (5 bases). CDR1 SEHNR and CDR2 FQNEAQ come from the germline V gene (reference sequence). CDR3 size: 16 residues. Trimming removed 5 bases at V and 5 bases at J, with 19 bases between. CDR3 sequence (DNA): TGTGCCAGCAGCATCCCCAGTGCAGGGTCCGAAAACATTCAGTACTTC. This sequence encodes CASSIPSAGSENIQYF.

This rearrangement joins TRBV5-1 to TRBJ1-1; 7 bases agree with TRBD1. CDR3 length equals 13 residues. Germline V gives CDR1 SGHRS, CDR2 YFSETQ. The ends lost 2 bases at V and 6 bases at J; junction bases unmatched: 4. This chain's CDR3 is CASSFDRAAEAFF. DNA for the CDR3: TGCGCCAGCAGCTTCGACAGGGCGGCTGAAGCTTTCTTT.

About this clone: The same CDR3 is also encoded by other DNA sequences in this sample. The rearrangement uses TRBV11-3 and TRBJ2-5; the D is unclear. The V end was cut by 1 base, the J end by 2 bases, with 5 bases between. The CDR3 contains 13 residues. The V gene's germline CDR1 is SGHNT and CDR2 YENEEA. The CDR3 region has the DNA TGTGCCAGCAGCTTAGGGCAGCAAGAGACCCAGTACTTC. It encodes CASSLGQQETQYF.

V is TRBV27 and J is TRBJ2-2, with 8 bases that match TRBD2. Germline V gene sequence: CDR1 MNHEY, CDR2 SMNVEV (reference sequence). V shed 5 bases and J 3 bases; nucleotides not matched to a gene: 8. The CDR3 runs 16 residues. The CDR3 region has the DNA TGTGCCAGCAGTCGCGGGGGGCAGGGTGACACCGGGGAGCTGTTTTTT. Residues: CASSRGGQGDTGELFF.

The CDR3: CASRATGVGYGYTF. The CDR3 DNA sequence: TGTGCCAGCAGGGCGACAGGGGTCGGCTATGGCTACACCTTC. The rearrangement links TRBV6-6 to TRBJ1-2; 8 bases map to TRBD1. Losses at the gene ends were 6 bases for V and 4 bases for J; bases not matched to a gene: 7. Looked up from germline, CDR1 is MNHNY and CDR2 is SVGAGI (reference sequence). CDR3 length equals 14 residues.

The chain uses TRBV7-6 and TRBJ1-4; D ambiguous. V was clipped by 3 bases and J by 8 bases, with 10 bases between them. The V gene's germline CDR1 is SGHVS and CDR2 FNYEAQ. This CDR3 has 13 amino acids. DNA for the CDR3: TGTGCCAGCAGCTTTTGGACTGGAGAAAAACTGTTTTTT. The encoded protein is CASSFWTGEKLFF.

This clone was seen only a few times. The CDR3 loop reads CAWSPLHLYNEQFF. The DNA of the CDR3 is TGTGCCTGGAGTCCGTTACACCTCTACAATGAGCAGTTCTTC. This chain joins TRBV30 and TRBJ2-1; D not resolved. CDR1 GTSNPN and CDR2 SVGIG come from the germline V gene (reference sequence). Deletions cut 2 bases from V and 3 bases from J, with 11 bases between. The CDR3 length is 14 residues.

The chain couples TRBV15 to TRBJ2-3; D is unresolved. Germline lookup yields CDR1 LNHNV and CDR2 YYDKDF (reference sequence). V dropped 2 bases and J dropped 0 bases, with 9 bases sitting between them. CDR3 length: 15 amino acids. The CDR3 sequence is CATSRQSPSTDTQYF. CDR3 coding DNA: TGTGCCACCAGCAGACAGTCGCCGAGCACAGATACGCAGTATTTT.

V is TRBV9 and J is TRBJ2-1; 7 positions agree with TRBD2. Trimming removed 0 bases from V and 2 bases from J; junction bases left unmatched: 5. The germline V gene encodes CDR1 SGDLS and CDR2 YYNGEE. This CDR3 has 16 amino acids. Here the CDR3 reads CASSVGWGGTYNEQFF. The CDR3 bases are TGTGCCAGCAGCGTAGGGTGGGGGGGTACCTACAATGAGCAGTTCTTC.

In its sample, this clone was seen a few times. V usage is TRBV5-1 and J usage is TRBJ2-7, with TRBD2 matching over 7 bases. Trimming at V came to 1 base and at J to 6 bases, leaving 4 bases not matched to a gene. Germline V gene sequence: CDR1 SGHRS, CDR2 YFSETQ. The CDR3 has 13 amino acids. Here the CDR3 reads CASSLLPGGEQYV. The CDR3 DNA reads TGCGCCAGCAGCTTGTTACCGGGAGGCGAGCAGTACGTC.

CDR3 amino acids: CASSETGAEKLFF. The CDR3 bases are TGCGCCAGCAGCGAGACAGGGGCTGAAAAACTGTTTTTT. The chain couples TRBV5-1 to TRBJ1-4, with 8 nucleotides matching TRBD1. J was trimmed by 7 bases and V by 4 bases; bases with no gene match: 3. The CDR3 consists of 13 residues. From germline, CDR1 is SGHRS and CDR2 YFSETQ.

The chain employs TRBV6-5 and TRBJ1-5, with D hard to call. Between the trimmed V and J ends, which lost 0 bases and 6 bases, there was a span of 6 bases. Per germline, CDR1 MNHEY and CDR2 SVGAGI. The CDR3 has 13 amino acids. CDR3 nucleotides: TGTGCCAGCAGTTACTCGGGGAGTCAGCCCCAGCATTTT. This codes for CASSYSGSQPQHF.

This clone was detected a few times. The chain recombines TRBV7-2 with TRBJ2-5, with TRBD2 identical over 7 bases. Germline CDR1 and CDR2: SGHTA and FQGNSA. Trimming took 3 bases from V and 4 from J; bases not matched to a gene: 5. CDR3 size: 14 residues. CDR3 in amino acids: CASSFAGVGETQYF. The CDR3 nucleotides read TGTGCCAGCAGCTTCGCGGGAGTTGGAGAGACCCAGTACTTC.

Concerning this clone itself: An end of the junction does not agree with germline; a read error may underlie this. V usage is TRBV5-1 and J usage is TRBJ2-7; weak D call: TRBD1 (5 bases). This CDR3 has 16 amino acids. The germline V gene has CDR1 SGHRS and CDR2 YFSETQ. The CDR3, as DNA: TGCGCCACCAGCCCCACACCAGACAGAAAATCCTACGAGCAGTACTTC. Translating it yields CATSPTPDRKSYEQYF.

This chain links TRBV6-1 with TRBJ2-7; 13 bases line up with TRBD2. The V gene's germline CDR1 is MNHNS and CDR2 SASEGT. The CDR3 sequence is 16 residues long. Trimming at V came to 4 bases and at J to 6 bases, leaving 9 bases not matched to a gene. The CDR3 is CASSGTSGRSQGEQYV. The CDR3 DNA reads TGTGCCAGCAGTGGGACTAGCGGGAGAAGCCAAGGCGAGCAGTACGTC.

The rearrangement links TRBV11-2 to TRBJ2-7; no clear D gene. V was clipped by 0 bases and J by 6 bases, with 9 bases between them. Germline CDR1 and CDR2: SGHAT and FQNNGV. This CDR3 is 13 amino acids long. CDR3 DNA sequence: TGTGCCAGCAGCTTAGATCAGGTTTCCGAGCAGTACTTC. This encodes CASSLDQVSEQYF.

The CDR3 sequence: CASSEGGAYEQYV. CDR3 DNA sequence: TGTGCCAGCAGTGAGGGTGGAGCCTACGAGCAGTACGTC. The chain recombines TRBV2 with TRBJ2-7; D gene uncertain. V was cut by 3 bases and J by 2 bases, with 8 bases left in between. CDR1 is SNHLY and CDR2 is FYNNEI in the germline V gene. The CDR3 extends over 13 amino acids.

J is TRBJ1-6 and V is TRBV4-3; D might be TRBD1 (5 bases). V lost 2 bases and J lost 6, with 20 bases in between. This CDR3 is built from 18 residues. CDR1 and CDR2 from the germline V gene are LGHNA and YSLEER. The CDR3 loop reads CASSQRAGRSPFNSPLHF. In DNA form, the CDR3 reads TGCGCCAGCAGCCAACGGGCAGGGCGATCACCATTTAATTCACCCCTCCACTTT.

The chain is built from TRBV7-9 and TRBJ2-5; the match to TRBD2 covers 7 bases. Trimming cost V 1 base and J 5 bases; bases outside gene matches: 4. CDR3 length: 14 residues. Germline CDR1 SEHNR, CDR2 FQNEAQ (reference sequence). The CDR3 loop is CASSLGLAAETQYF. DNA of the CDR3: TGTGCCAGCAGCTTAGGGCTAGCGGCTGAGACCCAGTACTTC.

The CDR3 nucleotides read TGTGCCAGCCAAATAGCGGGCGTAACAAACAATGAGCAGTTCTTC. Amino acid sequence: CASQIAGVTNNEQFF. V usage is TRBV25-1 and J usage is TRBJ2-1; 7 bases match TRBD2. The CDR3 extends over 15 amino acids. Trimming cost V 8 bases and J 5 bases; bases outside gene matches: 12. Germline loops: CDR1 MGHDK, CDR2 SYGVNS.

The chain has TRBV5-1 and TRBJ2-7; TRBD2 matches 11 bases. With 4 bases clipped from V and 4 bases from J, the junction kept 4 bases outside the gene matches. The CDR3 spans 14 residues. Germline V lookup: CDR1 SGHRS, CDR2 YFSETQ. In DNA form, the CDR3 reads TGCGCCAGCAGCACCGGGACTAGCGGATACGAGCAGTACGTC. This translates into CASSTGTSGYEQYV.

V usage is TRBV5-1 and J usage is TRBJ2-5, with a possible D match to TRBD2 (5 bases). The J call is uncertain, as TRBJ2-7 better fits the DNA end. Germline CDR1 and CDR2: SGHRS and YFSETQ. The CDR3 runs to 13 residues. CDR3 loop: CASSPGMIYEQYF. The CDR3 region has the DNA TGCGCCAGCAGCCCGGGGATGATCTACGAGCAGTACTTC.

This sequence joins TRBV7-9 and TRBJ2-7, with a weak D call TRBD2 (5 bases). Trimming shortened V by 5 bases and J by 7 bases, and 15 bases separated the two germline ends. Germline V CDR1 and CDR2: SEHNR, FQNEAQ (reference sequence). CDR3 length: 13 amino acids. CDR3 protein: CASSQAPSGEQYV. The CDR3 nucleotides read TGTGCCAGCAGCCAAGCCCCATCGGGGGAGCAGTACGTC.

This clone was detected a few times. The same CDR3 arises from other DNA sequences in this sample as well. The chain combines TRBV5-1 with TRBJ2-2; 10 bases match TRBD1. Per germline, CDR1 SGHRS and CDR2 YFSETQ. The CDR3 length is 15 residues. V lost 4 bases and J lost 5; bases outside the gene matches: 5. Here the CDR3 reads CASSLRTGGTGELFF. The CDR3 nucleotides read TGCGCCAGCAGCCTGAGGACAGGGGGGACCGGGGAGCTGTTTTTT.

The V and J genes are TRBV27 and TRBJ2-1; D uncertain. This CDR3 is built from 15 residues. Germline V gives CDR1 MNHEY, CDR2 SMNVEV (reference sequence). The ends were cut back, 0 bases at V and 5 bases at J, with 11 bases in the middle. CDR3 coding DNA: TGTGCCAGCAGTTTATCACAGCACAATAACAATGAGCAGTTCTTC. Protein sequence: CASSLSQHNNNEQFF.

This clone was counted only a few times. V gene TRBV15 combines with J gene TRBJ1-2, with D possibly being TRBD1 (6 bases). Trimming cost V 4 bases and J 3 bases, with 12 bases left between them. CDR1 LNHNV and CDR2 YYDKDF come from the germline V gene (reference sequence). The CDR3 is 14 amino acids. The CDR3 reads CATSNPRQDYGYTF. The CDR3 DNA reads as TGTGCCACCAGCAACCCTCGACAGGACTATGGCTACACCTTC.